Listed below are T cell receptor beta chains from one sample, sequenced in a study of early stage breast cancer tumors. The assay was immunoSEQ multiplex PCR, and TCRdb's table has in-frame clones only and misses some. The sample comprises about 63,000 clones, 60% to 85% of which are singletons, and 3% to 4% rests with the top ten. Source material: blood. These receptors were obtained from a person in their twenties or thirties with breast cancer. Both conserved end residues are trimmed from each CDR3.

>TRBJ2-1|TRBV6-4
ASSDSSGSYNEQF
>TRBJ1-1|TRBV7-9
ASQEGRDAEAF
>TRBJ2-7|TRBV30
AWSADRVGEQY
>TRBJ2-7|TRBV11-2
ASSLAGRVVDEQY
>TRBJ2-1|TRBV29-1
SVATSGVYNEQF
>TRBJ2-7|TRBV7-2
ASSPTGRYEQY
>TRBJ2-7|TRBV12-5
ASGLTSGKLGEQY
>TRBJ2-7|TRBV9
ASSGGYSSYEQY
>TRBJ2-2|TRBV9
ASSVYSGNTGELF
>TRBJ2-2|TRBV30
AWAPEVAERVGTGELF
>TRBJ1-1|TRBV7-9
ASSLRKFGARNTEAF
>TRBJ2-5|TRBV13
ASSPASQETQY
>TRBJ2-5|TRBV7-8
ASSPGLAGQETQY
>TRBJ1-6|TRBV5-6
ASSSPEGSPLH
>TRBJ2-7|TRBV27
ASKSRASYEQY
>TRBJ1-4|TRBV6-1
ATLPRPSYEKLF
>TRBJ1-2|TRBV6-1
ASSDFMGTGGNYGYT
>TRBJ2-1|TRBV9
ASGGLAGNNEQF
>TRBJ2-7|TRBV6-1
AGRAGVSYEQY
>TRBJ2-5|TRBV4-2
ASSQAAGNVQETQY
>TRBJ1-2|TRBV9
ASSPEGFHGYT
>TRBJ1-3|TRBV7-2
ASSLAVAGGNTIY
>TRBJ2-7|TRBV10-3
AISESGGGLAGSEQY
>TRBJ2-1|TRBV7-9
ASSLGGLAGLYNEQF
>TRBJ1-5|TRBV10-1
ASSEGGRYQPQH
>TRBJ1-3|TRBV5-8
ASSLIRQTHSGNTIY
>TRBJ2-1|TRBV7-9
ASSSPRQGHEQF
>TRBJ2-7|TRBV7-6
ASSLAKTSGKQY
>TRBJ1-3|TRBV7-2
ASSPGTVGNTIY
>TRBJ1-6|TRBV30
AWGPASPLH
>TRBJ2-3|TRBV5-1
ASSLGLAGADTQY
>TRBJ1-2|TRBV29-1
SVEPLLDGYT
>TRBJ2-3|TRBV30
AWSLAPDTQY
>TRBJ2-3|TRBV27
ASRRNSGDTQY